A selection of T cell receptor beta chains follows, all from one sample in a study of tumor and adjacent non-tumor tissue in lung cancer. Via MiXCR, TCRdb re-called the multiplex PCR reads, giving one row per CDR3 protein. The table records roughly 66,000 distinct CDR3 sequences, around 73% of them present only once. What was sequenced was lung tumor tissue. The receptors derive from a man in his sixties with non-small cell lung cancer. The CDR3 runs from the conserved cysteine through the conserved F or W. Fields, in order: V gene, D gene, clone size, J gene, CDR3 DNA, CDR3 protein. D genes are given only for firm matches. Clone size is given for some rows only: seen once, a few or many times, or a class if the clone is expanded.

V gene: TRBV29-1; D gene: TRBD1; clone size: .; J gene: TRBJ1-2; CDR3 DNA: TGCAGAATTGAGGGGGACAGACAGGGCTACACCTTC; CDR3 protein: CRIEGDRQGYTF
V gene: TRBV6-2/TRBV6-3; D gene: TRBD1; clone size: many; J gene: TRBJ2-4; CDR3 DNA: TGTGCCAGCAGTTATGACAGGGAGAAGGATTCGGCCAAAAACATTCAGTACTTC; CDR3 protein: CASSYDREKDSAKNIQYF
V gene: TRBV6-6; D gene: .; clone size: .; J gene: TRBJ2-7; CDR3 DNA: TGTGCCAGCAGTGGACAAGGCTACGAGCAGTACTTC; CDR3 protein: CASSGQGYEQYF
V gene: TRBV20-1; D gene: TRBD2; clone size: .; J gene: TRBJ2-1; CDR3 DNA: TGCAGTGCGGTTTCTAGCGGGCCCAGCTCCTATACTGAGCAGTTCTTC; CDR3 protein: CSAVSSGPSSYTEQFF
V gene: TRBV20-1; D gene: .; clone size: .; J gene: TRBJ2-7; CDR3 DNA: TGCAGTGCTAGGGGGACTTCGTCCGGTTACGAGCAGTACTTC; CDR3 protein: CSARGTSSGYEQYF
V gene: TRBV6-5; D gene: TRBD2; clone size: many; J gene: TRBJ2-7; CDR3 DNA: TGTGACAGCAGTTACTCGAGGCGGGAGACGGTAGAGCAGTACTTC; CDR3 protein: CDSSYSRRETVEQYF
V gene: TRBV6-1; D gene: .; clone size: .; J gene: TRBJ1-2; CDR3 DNA: TGTGCCAGCAGTGTCGTAGGGGGGGCCTATGGCTACACCTTC; CDR3 protein: CASSVVGGAYGYTF
V gene: TRBV20-1; D gene: TRBD2; clone size: many; J gene: TRBJ2-7; CDR3 DNA: TGCAGTGCTAGCGCCGGACTAGCGGGAGGGCCGGATCACTACGAGCAGTACTTC; CDR3 protein: CSASAGLAGGPDHYEQYF
V gene: TRBV10-3; D gene: .; clone size: .; J gene: TRBJ2-7; CDR3 DNA: TGTGCCTTCAGTGAAGGGACAAGGTTCTACGAGCAGTACTTC; CDR3 protein: CAFSEGTRFYEQYF
V gene: TRBV7-9; D gene: .; clone size: .; J gene: TRBJ2-1; CDR3 DNA: TGTACCAGCAGCTTAGGGGCGGGGTGGAGTGAGCAGTTCTTC; CDR3 protein: CTSSLGAGWSEQFF
V gene: TRBV11-3; D gene: .; clone size: once; J gene: TRBJ2-2; CDR3 DNA: TGTGGCAGCAGCTCCGGCGGGACGAACACCGGGGAGCTGTTTTTT; CDR3 protein: CGSSSGGTNTGELFF
V gene: TRBV20-1; D gene: .; clone size: .; J gene: TRBJ2-1; CDR3 DNA: TGCAATGCTGCCGGACAGTTTAGGGATGAGCAGTTCTTC; CDR3 protein: CNAAGQFRDEQFF
V gene: TRBV6-5; D gene: .; clone size: .; J gene: TRBJ2-2; CDR3 DNA: TGTGCCAGCAGTTGTAAGGCAGGCGCGGGGCTGTTTTTT; CDR3 protein: CASSCKAGAGLFF
V gene: TRBV19; D gene: TRBD1; clone size: .; J gene: TRBJ1-2; CDR3 DNA: TGTGTCAGTAGTACCCCAAGGGGGCTCGGCTATGGTTACACCTTC; CDR3 protein: CVSSTPRGLGYGYTF
V gene: TRBV11-3; D gene: TRBD2; clone size: .; J gene: TRBJ2-1; CDR3 DNA: TGTGCCAGGAGCCTCAACCAACTAGCGGGGTTATGTGAGCAGTTCTTC; CDR3 protein: CARSLNQLAGLCEQFF
V gene: TRBV29-1; D gene: TRBD1; clone size: .; J gene: TRBJ2-7; CDR3 DNA: TGCAGCGTTGTATGTCAGGGGGTTACCTACGAGCAGTATTTC; CDR3 protein: CSVVCQGVTYEQYF
V gene: TRBV5-5; D gene: .; clone size: .; J gene: TRBJ2-5; CDR3 DNA: TGTACCAGCAACTTGGTGCCGGGCCAGGAGACCCAATACTTT; CDR3 protein: CTSNLVPGQETQYF
V gene: TRBV6-5; D gene: TRBD2; clone size: .; J gene: TRBJ2-2; CDR3 DNA: TGTGTCAGCAGACGGGGGGGAGACACCGGGAAGCTGTTTTTT; CDR3 protein: CVSRRGGDTGKLFF
V gene: TRBV30; D gene: .; clone size: .; J gene: TRBJ1-1; CDR3 DNA: TGTGCCTGGACACTGAACACTGAAACTTTCTTT; CDR3 protein: CAWTLNTETFF
V gene: TRBV10-3; D gene: TRBD2; clone size: .; J gene: TRBJ2-3; CDR3 DNA: TGTGCCATCAGTGAGTGGACTAGCGGTACACATATGCAGTATTTT; CDR3 protein: CAISEWTSGTHMQYF
V gene: TRBV14; D gene: .; clone size: .; J gene: TRBJ2-7; CDR3 DNA: TGTGCCAGCAGCCAGATCTCCTACGAGCAGTACTTC; CDR3 protein: CASSQISYEQYF
V gene: TRBV12-3/TRBV12-4; D gene: .; clone size: .; J gene: TRBJ2-2; CDR3 DNA: TGTGCCAGCAGTCTCTACCAGGCCACGAACACCGGGGAGTTGTTTTTT; CDR3 protein: CASSLYQATNTGELFF
V gene: TRBV20-1; D gene: .; clone size: .; J gene: TRBJ2-7; CDR3 DNA: TGCAGTGCTAGCTACCAGGGTAACGAGCAGTACTTC; CDR3 protein: CSASYQGNEQYF
V gene: TRBV20-1; D gene: TRBD2; clone size: .; J gene: TRBJ2-1; CDR3 DNA: TGCAGTACTAGAGATCAACGGACTAGCTTTAAGCAATTCTTC; CDR3 protein: CSTRDQRTSFKQFF
V gene: TRBV5-4; D gene: .; clone size: many; J gene: TRBJ1-5; CDR3 DNA: TGTGCCAGCAGTAAGGACGGCAATCAGCCCCAGCATTTT; CDR3 protein: CASSKDGNQPQHF
V gene: TRBV5-1; D gene: .; clone size: few; J gene: TRBJ2-2; CDR3 DNA: TGCGCCAGTAGCCCCCAGGTCGGCACCGGGGAGCTGTTTTTT; CDR3 protein: CASSPQVGTGELFF
V gene: TRBV6-5; D gene: .; clone size: many; J gene: TRBJ1-5; CDR3 DNA: TGTGCCAGCAGGGACGGACAGTCGGCGCCCCAGCATTTT; CDR3 protein: CASRDGQSAPQHF
V gene: TRBV29-1; D gene: .; clone size: .; J gene: TRBJ1-1; CDR3 DNA: TGCATCGCCTACATGACTCGGACTGAAACTTTCTTT; CDR3 protein: CIAYMTRTETFF
V gene: TRBV28; D gene: .; clone size: many; J gene: TRBJ2-3; CDR3 DNA: TGTGCCACGAAAACACGGGCCTCCACAGATACGCAGTATTTT; CDR3 protein: CATKTRASTDTQYF